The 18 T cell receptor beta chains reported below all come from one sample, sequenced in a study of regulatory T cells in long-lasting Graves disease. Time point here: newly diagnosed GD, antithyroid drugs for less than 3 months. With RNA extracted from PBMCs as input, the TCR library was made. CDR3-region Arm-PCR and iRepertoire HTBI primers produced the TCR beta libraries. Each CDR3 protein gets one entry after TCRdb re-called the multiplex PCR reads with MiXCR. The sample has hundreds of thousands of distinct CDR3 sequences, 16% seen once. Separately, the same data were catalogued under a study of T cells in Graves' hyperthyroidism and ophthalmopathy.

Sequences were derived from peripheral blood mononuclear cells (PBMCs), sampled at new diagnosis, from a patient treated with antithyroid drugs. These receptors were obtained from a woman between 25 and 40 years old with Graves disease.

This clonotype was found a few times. CDR3 region: CASSRSGLESDTQYF. The CDR3 DNA reads as TGTGCCAGCAGCCGATCGGGACTTGAATCAGATACGCAGTATTTT. The chain couples TRBV7-3 to TRBJ2-3; maybe TRBD2 (6 bases). The germline V gene encodes CDR1 SGHTA and CDR2 FQGTGA. The CDR3 loop spans 15 amino acids. Trimming removed 5 bases at V and 4 bases at J, with 16 bases between.

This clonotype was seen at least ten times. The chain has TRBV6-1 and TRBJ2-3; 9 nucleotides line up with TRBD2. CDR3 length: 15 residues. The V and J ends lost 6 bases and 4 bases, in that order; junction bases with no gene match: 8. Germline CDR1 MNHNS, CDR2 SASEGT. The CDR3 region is CASRLAGVSPDTQYF. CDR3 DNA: TGTGCCAGCAGGTTAGCGGGAGTCAGCCCAGATACGCAGTATTTT.

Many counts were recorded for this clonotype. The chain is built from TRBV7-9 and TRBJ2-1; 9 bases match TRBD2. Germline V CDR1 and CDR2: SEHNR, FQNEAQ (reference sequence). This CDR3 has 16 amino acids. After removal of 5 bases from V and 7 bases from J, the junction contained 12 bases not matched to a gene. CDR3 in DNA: TGTGCCAGCAGCCCTATTATAGCGGGAGCGAGGAATGAGCAGTTCTTC. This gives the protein CASSPIIAGARNEQFF. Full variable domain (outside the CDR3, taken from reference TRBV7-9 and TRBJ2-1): DTGVSQNPRHKITKRGQNVTFRCDPISEHNRLYWYRQTLGQGPEFLTYFQNEAQLEKSRLLSDRFSAERPKGSFSTLEIQRTEQGDSAMYLCASSPIIAGARNEQFFGPGTRLTVL.

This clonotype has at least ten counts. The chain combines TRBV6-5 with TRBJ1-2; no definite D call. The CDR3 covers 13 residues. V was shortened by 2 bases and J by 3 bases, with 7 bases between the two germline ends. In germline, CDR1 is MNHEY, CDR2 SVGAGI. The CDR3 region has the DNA TGTGCCAGCAGTTACACACTGCACTATGGCTACACCTTC. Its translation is CASSYTLHYGYTF.

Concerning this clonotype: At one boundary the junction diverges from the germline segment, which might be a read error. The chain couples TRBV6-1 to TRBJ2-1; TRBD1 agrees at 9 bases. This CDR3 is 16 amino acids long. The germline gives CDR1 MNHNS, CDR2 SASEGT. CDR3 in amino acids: CASSPPIGTGLNGQFF. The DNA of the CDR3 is TGTGCCAGCAGTCCCCCAATAGGGACAGGGCTCAATGGGCAGTTCTTC.

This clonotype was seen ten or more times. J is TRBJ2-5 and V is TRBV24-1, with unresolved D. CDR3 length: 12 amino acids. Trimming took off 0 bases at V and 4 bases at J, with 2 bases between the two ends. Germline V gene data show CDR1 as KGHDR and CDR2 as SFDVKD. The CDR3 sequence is CATSDLRETQYF. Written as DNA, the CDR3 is TGTGCCACCAGTGATTTGCGAGAGACCCAGTACTTC.

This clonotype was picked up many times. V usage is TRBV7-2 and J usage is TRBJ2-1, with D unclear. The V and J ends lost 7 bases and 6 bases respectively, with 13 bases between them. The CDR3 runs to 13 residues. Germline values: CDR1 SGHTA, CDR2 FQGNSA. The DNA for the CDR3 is TGTGCCAGCACAAAACAAAGACTCAATGAGCAGTTCTTC. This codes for CASTKQRLNEQFF.

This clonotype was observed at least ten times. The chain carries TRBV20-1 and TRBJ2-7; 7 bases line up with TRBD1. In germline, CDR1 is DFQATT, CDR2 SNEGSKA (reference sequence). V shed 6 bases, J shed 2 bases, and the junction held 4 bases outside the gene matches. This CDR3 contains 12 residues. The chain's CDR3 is CSAEGQTYEQYF. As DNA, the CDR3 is TGCAGTGCCGAGGGACAGACCTACGAGCAGTACTTC.

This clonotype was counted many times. CDR3 sequence: CASSSRLAGPKETQYF. Here the CDR3 DNA reads TGTGCCAGCAGCTCAAGACTAGCGGGACCGAAAGAGACCCAGTACTTC. The chain couples TRBV7-8 to TRBJ2-5; 11 bases are shared with TRBD2. V lost 4 bases and J lost 3; bases outside the gene matches: 7. The CDR3 is 16 amino acids. Germline values: CDR1 SGHVS, CDR2 FQNEAQ.

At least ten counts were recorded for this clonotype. The CDR3 DNA reads as TGTGCCACCAGTGATGGACTAGCGGGAGGTGCCAAAAACATTCAGTACTTC. It translates to CATSDGLAGGAKNIQYF. This sequence joins TRBV24-1 and TRBJ2-4, with 14 positions matching TRBD2. The CDR3 has 17 amino acids. The V gene end was trimmed by 3 bases and the J gene end by 1 base; junction bases not matched to a gene: 1. Per the germline V gene, CDR1 is KGHDR and CDR2 is SFDVKD.

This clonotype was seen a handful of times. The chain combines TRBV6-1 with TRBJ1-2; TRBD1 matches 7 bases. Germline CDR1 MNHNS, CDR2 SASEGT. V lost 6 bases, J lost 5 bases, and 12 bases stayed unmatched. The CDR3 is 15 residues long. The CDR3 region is CASSGGGATVYGYTF. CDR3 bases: TGTGCCAGCAGCGGAGGGGGCGCAACAGTATATGGCTACACCTTC.

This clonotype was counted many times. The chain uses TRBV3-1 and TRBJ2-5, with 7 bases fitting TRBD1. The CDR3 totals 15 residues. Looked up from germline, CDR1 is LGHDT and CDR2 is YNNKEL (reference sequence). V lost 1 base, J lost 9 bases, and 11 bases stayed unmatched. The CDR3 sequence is CASSQGQGRSLAQYF. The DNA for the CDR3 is TGTGCCAGCAGCCAAGGACAGGGCCGAAGTCTCGCCCAGTACTTC.

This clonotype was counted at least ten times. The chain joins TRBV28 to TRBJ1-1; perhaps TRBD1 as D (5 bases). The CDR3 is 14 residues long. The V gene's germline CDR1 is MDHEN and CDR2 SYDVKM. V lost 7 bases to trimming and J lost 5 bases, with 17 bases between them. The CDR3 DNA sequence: TGTGCCAGCACCAATGGGGGGGGGATGACTGAAGCTTTCTTT. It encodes CASTNGGGMTEAFF.

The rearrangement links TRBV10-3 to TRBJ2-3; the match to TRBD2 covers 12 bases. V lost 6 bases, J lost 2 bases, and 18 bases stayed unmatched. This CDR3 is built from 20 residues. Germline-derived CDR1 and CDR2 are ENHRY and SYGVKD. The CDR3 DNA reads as TGTGCCATCAGCGGGGGTGGGGGCCGACTAGCGGGAGAGCCCACAGATACGCAGTATTTT. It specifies CAISGGGGRLAGEPTDTQYF.

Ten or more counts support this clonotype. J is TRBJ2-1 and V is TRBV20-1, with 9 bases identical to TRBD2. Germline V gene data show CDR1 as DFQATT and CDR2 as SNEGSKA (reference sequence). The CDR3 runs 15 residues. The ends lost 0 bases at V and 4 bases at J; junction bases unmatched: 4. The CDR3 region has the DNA TGCAGTGCTAGAGATTGGCGGGAGGGATACAATGAGCAGTTCTTC. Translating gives CSARDWREGYNEQFF.

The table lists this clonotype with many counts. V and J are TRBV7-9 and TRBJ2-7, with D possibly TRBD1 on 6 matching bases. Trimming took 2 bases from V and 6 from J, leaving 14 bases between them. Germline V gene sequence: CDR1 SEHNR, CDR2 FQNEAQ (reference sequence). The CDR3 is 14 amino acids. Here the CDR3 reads CASSLSGTNSEQYF. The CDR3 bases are TGTGCCAGCAGCTTATCTGGGACAAACAGCGAGCAGTACTTC.

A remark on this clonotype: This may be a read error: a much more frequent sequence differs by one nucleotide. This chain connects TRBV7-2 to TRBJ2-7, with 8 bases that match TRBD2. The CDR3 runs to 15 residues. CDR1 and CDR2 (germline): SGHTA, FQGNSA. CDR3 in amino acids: CASSLARTSLYEQCF. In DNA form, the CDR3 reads TGTGCCAGCAGCTTAGCGCGGACTAGCCTCTACGAGCAGTGCTTC. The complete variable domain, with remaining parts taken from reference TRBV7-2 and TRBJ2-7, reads GAGVSQSPSNKVTEKGKDVELRCDPISGHTALYWYRQSLGQGLEFLIYFQGNSAPDKSGLPSDRFSAERTGGSVSTLTIQRTQQEDSAVYLCASSLARTSLYEQCFGPGTRLTVT.

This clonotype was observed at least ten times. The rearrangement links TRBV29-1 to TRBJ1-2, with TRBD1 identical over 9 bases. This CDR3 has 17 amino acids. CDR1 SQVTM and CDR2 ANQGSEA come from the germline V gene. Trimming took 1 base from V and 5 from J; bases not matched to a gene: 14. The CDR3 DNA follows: TGCAGCGTTGAAGGGCGGGACAGGGACATTAAACTTTATGGCTACACCTTC. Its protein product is CSVEGRDRDIKLYGYTF.